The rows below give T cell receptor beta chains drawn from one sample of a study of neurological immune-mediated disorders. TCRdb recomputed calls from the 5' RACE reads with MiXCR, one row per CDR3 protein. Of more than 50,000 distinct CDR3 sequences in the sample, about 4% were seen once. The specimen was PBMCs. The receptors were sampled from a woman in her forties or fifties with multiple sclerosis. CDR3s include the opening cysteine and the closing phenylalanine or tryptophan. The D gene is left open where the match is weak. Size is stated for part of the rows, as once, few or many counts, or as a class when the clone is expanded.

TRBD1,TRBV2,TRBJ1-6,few,CASSWDRGYSPLHF,TGTGCCAGCAGCTGGGACAGGGGTTATTCACCCCTCCACTTT
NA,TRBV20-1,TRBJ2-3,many,CSAAARDTQYF,TGCAGTGCCGCCGCTCGCGATACGCAGTATTTT
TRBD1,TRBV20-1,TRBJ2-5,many,CSARAGTGEETQYF,TGCAGTGCTAGAGCCGGGACAGGTGAAGAGACCCAGTACTTC
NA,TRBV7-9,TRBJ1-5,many,CASSLEGDQPQHF,TGTGCCAGCAGCTTAGAGGGCGATCAGCCCCAGCATTTT
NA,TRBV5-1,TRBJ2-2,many,CASSLADTGELFF,TGCGCCAGCAGCTTGGCGGACACCGGGGAGCTGTTTTTT
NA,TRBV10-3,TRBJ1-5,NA,CAINGQWNEPQNF,TGTGCCATCAACGGACAGTGGAACGAGCCCCAGAATTTT
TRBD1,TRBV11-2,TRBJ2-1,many,CASSSSGTGNFDEQFF,TGTGCCAGCAGCTCCTCCGGGACAGGGAATTTTGATGAGCAGTTCTTC
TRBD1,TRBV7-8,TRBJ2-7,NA,CASSLPGQGLEQYF,TGTGCCAGCAGCTTACCGGGACAGGGGCTCGAGCAGTACTTC
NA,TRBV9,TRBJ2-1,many,CASSVGGAAYNEQFF,TGTGCCAGCAGCGTAGGTGGGGCAGCCTACAATGAGCAGTTCTTC
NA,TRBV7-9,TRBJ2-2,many,CASSLLGGNTGELFF,TGTGCCAGCAGCTTGCTTGGCGGAAACACCGGGGAGCTGTTTTTT
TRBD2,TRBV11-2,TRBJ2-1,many,CASSLVTSGEQFF,TGTGCCAGCAGCTTAGTAACTAGCGGGGAGCAGTTCTTC
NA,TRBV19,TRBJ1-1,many,CASSISGNTEAFF,TGTGCCAGTAGTATAAGTGGGAACACTGAAGCTTTCTTT
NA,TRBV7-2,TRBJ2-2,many,CASSPDRRAGELFF,TGTGCCAGCAGCCCGGACAGGAGGGCCGGGGAGCTGTTTTTT
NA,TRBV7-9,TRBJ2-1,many,CASSLEDGDKQFF,TGTGCCAGCAGCTTAGAGGACGGGGATAAGCAGTTCTTC
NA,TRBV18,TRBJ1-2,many,CASSPAGFGDGYTF,TGTGCCAGCTCACCAGCAGGGTTCGGGGATGGCTACACCTTC
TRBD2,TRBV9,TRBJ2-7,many,CASSVAPAGDYEQYF,TGTGCCAGCAGCGTAGCTCCAGCGGGAGACTACGAGCAGTACTTC
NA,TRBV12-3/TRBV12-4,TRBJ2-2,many,CASSHQGTGELFF,TGTGCCAGCAGTCATCAGGGAACCGGGGAGCTGTTTTTT
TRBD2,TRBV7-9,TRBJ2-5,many,CASSLTSGTYETQYF,TGTGCCAGCAGCCTAACTAGCGGGACTTACGAGACCCAGTACTTC
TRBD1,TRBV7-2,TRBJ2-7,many,CASSTGQGTYEQYF,TGTGCCAGCAGCACCGGACAGGGAACCTACGAGCAGTACTTC
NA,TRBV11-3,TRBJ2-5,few,CASSLGGSRETQYF,TGTGCCAGCAGCTTAGGTGGCAGTAGGGAGACCCAGTACTTC
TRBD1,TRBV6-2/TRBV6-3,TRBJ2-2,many,CASSYESGQGFYTGELFF,TGTGCCAGCAGTTACGAGTCGGGACAGGGATTTTACACCGGGGAGCTGTTTTTT
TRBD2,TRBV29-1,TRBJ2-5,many,CSVEDLSGSETQYF,TGCAGCGTTGAAGATCTCAGCGGGAGTGAGACCCAGTACTTC
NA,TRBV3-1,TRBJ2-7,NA,CASSQGRGASEQYF,TGTGCCAGCAGCCAAGGCAGGGGAGCCTCCGAGCAGTACTTC
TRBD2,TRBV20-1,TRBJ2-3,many,CSAREFGRERTDTQYF,TGCAGTGCTCGGGAGTTTGGGCGGGAGCGAACAGATACGCAGTATTTT
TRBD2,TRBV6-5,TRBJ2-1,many,CASSIGLAGVGQFF,TGTGCCAGCAGTATAGGACTAGCGGGAGTGGGGCAGTTCTTC
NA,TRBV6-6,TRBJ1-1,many,CASSPRGLGDTEAFF,TGTGCCAGCAGTCCTCGGGGGCTCGGGGACACTGAAGCTTTCTTT
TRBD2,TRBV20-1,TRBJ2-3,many,CSTSGSTDTQYF,TGCAGTACTAGCGGAAGCACAGATACGCAGTATTTT
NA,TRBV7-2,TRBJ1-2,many,CASRTPGGYTF,TGTGCCAGCAGAACCCCAGGGGGCTACACCTTC
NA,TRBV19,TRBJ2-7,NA,CASSPRRNPYEQYF,TGTGCCAGTAGTCCACGGCGGAACCCCTACGAGCAGTACTTC
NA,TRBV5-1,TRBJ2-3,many,CASSFQGGTDTQYF,TGCGCCAGCAGCTTTCAGGGTGGCACAGATACGCAGTATTTT
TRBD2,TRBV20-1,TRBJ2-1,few,CCATISGRAYNEQFF,TGCTGTGCAACTATTAGCGGGAGGGCCTACAATGAGCAGTTCTTC
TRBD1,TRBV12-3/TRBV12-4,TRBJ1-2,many,CASSSNRGLGGYTF,TGTGCCAGCAGTTCAAACAGGGGGCTGGGTGGCTACACCTTC
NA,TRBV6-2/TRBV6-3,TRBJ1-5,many,CASSWVSGNQPQHF,TGTGCCAGCAGTTGGGTGTCTGGCAATCAGCCCCAGCATTTT
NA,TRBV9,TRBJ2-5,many,CASAAGTRETQYF,TGTGCCAGCGCAGCCGGGACTCGGGAGACCCAGTACTTC
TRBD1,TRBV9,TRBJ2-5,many,CASSIGTVGTQYF,TGTGCCAGCAGCATAGGGACAGTGGGGACCCAGTACTTC
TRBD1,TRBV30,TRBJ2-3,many,CAWSVYRGYTDTQYF,TGTGCCTGGAGTGTATACAGGGGATACACAGATACGCAGTATTTT
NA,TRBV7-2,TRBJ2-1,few,CASSSWVANEQFF,TGTGCCAGCAGCTCCTGGGTGGCCAATGAGCAGTTCTTC
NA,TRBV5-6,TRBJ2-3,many,CASSRADTQYF,TGTGCCAGCAGTCGAGCGGATACGCAGTATTTT
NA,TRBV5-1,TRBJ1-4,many,CASSFEGEKLFF,TGCGCCAGCAGCTTCGAGGGAGAAAAACTGTTTTTT
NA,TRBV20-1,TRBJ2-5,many,CSARLDSQETQYF,TGCAGTGCTAGATTGGACAGCCAAGAGACCCAGTACTTC
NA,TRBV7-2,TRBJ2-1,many,CASSNSHEQFF,TGTGCCAGCAGCAATAGCCATGAGCAGTTCTTC
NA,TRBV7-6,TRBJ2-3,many,CASSLGSRIYTDTQYF,TGTGCCAGCAGCTTAGGGAGCCGGATATACACAGATACGCAGTATTTT
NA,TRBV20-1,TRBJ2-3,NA,CSAREGTNTQYF,TGCAGTGCTAGAGAAGGGACAAATACGCAGTATTTT
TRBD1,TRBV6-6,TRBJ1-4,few,CASSWTGPEKLFF,TGTGCCAGCAGTTGGACAGGACCTGAAAAACTGTTTTTT
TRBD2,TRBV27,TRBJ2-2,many,CASSLRGTSLAGNTGELFF,TGTGCCAGCAGTTTAAGAGGGACGTCGCTAGCGGGTAACACCGGGGAGCTGTTTTTT
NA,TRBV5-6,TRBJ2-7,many,CASSLAADYEQYF,TGTGCCAGCAGCTTAGCCGCCGACTACGAGCAGTACTTC
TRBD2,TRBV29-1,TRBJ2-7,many,CSVLRRSGGLTYEQYF,TGCAGCGTCCTCCGGCGGTCGGGGGGACTGACCTACGAGCAGTACTTC
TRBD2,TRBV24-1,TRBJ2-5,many,CATSERLAGGETQYF,TGTGCCACCAGTGAGAGACTAGCGGGAGGAGAGACCCAGTACTTC
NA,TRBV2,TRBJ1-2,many,CASSESGGQGYTF,TGTGCCAGCAGTGAAAGCGGGGGGCAAGGCTACACCTTC
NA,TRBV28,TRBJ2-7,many,CASRPSSTVGTYEQYF,TGTGCCAGCAGACCATCGTCAACGGTGGGAACCTACGAGCAGTACTTC
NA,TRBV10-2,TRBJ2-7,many,CASRDWADGYEQYF,TGCGCCAGCAGGGACTGGGCGGACGGCTACGAGCAGTACTTC
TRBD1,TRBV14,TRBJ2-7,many,CASNRAGQAYEQYF,TGTGCCAGCAACCGCGCGGGACAGGCCTACGAGCAGTACTTC
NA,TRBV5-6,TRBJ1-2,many,CASSLDDRGHYGYTF,TGTGCCAGCAGCTTGGATGACAGAGGGCACTATGGCTACACCTTC
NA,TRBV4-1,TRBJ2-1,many,CASSAGQQRLRGNEQFF,TGCGCCAGCAGCGCTGGACAACAGAGGCTGAGGGGAAATGAGCAGTTCTTC